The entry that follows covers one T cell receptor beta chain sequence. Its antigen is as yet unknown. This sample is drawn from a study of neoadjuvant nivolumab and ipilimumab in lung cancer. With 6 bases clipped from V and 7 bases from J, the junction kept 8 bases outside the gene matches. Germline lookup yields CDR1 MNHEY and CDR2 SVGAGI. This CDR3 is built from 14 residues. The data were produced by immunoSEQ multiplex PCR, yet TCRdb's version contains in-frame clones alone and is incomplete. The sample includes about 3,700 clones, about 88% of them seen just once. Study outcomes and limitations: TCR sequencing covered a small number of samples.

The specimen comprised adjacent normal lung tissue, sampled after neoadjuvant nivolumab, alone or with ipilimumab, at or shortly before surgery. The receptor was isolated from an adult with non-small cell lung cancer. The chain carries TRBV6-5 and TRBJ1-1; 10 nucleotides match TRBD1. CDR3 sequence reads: CASSRDRGVIEAFF. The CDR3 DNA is TGTGCCAGCAGCCGGGACAGGGGAGTTATTGAAGCTTTCTTT.